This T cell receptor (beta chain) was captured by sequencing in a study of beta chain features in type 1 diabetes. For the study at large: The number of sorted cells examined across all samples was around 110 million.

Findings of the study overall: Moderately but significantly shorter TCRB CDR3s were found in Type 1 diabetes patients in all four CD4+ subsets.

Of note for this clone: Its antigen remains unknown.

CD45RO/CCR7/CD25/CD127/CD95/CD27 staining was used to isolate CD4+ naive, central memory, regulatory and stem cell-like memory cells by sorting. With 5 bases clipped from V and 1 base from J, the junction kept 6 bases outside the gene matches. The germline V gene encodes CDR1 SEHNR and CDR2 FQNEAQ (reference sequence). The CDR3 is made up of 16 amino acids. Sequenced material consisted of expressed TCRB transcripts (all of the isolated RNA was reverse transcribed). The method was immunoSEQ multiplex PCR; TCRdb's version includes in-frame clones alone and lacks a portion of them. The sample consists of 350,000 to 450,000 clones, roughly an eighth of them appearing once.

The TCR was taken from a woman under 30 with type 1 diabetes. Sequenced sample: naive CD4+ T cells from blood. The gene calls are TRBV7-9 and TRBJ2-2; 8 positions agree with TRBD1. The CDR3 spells CASSLPGQGNTGELFF. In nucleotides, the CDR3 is TGTGCCAGCAGCCTCCCTGGACAGGGGAACACCGGGGAGCTGTTTTTT. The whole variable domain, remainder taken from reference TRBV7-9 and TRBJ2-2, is DTGVSQNPRHKITKRGQNVTFRCDPISEHNRLYWYRQTLGQGPEFLTYFQNEAQLEKSRLLSDRFSAERPKGSFSTLEIQRTEQGDSAMYLCASSLPGQGNTGELFFGEGSRLTVL.